The clone carrying this TCR beta chain came up many times. What it recognizes is unknown. This entry is derived from a study of T-cell reconstitution after alpha-beta-depleted transplantation in children. General study findings and limits: At one year after transplant, newly produced T cells mostly accounted for T-cell counts and diversity.

From germline, CDR1 is DFQATT and CDR2 SNEGSKA (reference sequence). V was pared by 0 bases and J by 9 bases, with 12 bases between. The CDR3 consists of 13 residues. Unique molecular identifiers were incorporated when the TCRbeta library was constructed. A single record per CDR3 protein comes from TCRdb applying MiXCR to the PCR reads. The sample has some 76,000 distinct CDR3 sequences; approximately 10% are singletons. This rearrangement joins TRBV20-1 to TRBJ2-4; D not resolved. The TCR was taken from a boy between 10 and 17 years old with acute myeloid leukemia, due to receive a stem cell transplant. The material sequenced was PBMCs, taken before TCRalphabeta/CD19-depleted stem cell transplant. CDR3 DNA: TGCAGTGCTAGAGATAATCAGAAGGGCATTCAGTACTTC. This translates into CSARDNQKGIQYF.